This passage covers 24 T cell receptor beta chains from one sample sequenced in a study of T cell responses to AZD1222 COVID-19 vaccine. The repertoire was sequenced with immunoSEQ multiplex PCR; TCRdb's copy has only in-frame clones and lacks some. This table has under 140,000 clones, roughly 90% appearing once. The sequences come from peripheral blood, collected 28 days after the second AZD1222 dose. Receptor source: an adult who received the AZD1222 COVID-19 vaccine.

The CDR3 loop is CSASIGGFEEKLFF. CDR3 nucleotides: TGCAGTGCTAGTATAGGGGGTTTCGAGGAAAAACTGTTTTTT. V and J are TRBV20-1 and TRBJ1-4; D is perhaps TRBD1 (6 bases). The germline V gene has CDR1 DFQATT and CDR2 SNEGSKA (reference sequence). The length of the CDR3 is 14 residues. V lost 3 bases to trimming and J lost 8 bases, with 16 bases between them.

The chain combines TRBV7-8 with TRBJ2-3; D unclear. V was clipped by 7 bases and J by 0 bases, with 14 bases between them. Germline CDR1 is SGHVS and CDR2 is FQNEAQ. CDR3 length: 15 residues. The CDR3 DNA is TGTGCCAGCAAGGTCCAAACCGCTAGCACAGATACGCAGTATTTT. Protein sequence: CASKVQTASTDTQYF.

The chain carries TRBV25-1 and TRBJ1-5; weak D call: TRBD1 (5 bases). The CDR3 runs 14 residues. V lost 3 bases, J lost 3 bases, and 9 bases lay in between. Germline assignment: CDR1 MGHDK and CDR2 SYGVNS. Written as DNA, the CDR3 is TGTGCCAGCAGTGAGGACACCTACAATCAGCCCCAGCATTTT. It codes for CASSEDTYNQPQHF.

The chain joins TRBV10-3 to TRBJ2-7; a weak D match, TRBD1 (5 bases). Deletions cut 2 bases from V and 2 bases from J, with 16 bases between. This CDR3 is built from 16 residues. Looked up from germline, CDR1 is ENHRY and CDR2 is SYGVKD. CDR3 loop: CAISEGWGRPAYEQYF. The CDR3 DNA is TGTGCCATCAGTGAGGGGTGGGGCCGTCCCGCCTACGAGCAGTACTTC.

The chain has TRBV7-9 and TRBJ1-1; D perhaps matches TRBD1 (6 bases). Germline V gives CDR1 SEHNR, CDR2 FQNEAQ (reference sequence). Deletions cut 5 bases from V and 4 bases from J, with 14 bases between. The CDR3 spans 14 residues. The CDR3 sequence is CASSTRGGVTEAFF. The CDR3 region has the DNA TGTGCCAGCAGCACCCGGGGGGGCGTCACTGAAGCTTTCTTT.

The CDR3 region has the DNA TGTGCCAGTAATAACCCCGGGACAGTCCTAACAGGCGGGGAGCTGTTTTTT. It specifies CASNNPGTVLTGGELFF. The rearrangement uses TRBV19 and TRBJ2-2; 7 bases are a match to TRBD1. This CDR3 is built from 17 residues. After removal of 7 bases from V and 7 bases from J, the junction contained 18 bases not matched to a gene. The germline CDR1 and CDR2 sequences are LNHDA and SQIVND (reference sequence).

The chain couples TRBV2 to TRBJ2-1; TRBD2 matches at 14 bases. This CDR3 is 18 amino acids long. Per germline, CDR1 SNHLY and CDR2 FYNNEI. Losses at the gene ends were 6 bases for V and 6 bases for J; bases not matched to a gene: 13. The DNA of the CDR3 is TGTGCCAGCAGGGAGGGGACTAGCGGGGGCCCGAGTTTCAATGAGCAGTTCTTC. It translates to CASREGTSGGPSFNEQFF.

This sequence joins TRBV6-1 and TRBJ1-2; D not certain. From germline, CDR1 is MNHNS and CDR2 SASEGT. V dropped 4 bases and J dropped 4 bases, with 22 bases sitting between them. CDR3 length: 17 amino acids. The CDR3 DNA reads TGTGCCAGCAGTGCCGGGTGGACGAGGGAACTCCTCTATGGCTACACCTTC. Amino acids: CASSAGWTRELLYGYTF.

The J gene is TRBJ1-1, the V gene TRBV29-1, with 7 bases fitting TRBD1. Germline CDR1 is SQVTM and CDR2 is ANQGSEA. The CDR3 is 13 amino acids. Losses at the gene ends were 8 bases for V and 4 bases for J; bases not matched to a gene: 10. This CDR3 is CSSGTALGTEAFF. The CDR3 DNA reads as TGCAGCTCAGGGACAGCCCTGGGCACTGAAGCTTTCTTT. The whole variable domain, remainder taken from reference TRBV29-1 and TRBJ1-1, is SAVISQKPSRDICQRGTSLTIQCQVDSQVTMMFWYRQQPGQSLTLIATANQGSEATYESGFVIDKFPISRPNLTFSTLTVSNMSPEDSSIYLCSSGTALGTEAFFGQGTRLTVV.

This chain uses TRBV3-1 (or the pseudogene TRBV3-2) with TRBJ1-5; 11 bases are shared with TRBD1. The CDR3 spans 15 residues. CDR1 and CDR2 (germline): LGHDT, YNNKEL (reference sequence). V lost 4 bases to trimming and J lost 7 bases; unmatched junction nucleotides: 6. DNA for the CDR3: TGTGCCAGCAGCCTGGGACAGGGGGAGGAGCAGCCCCAGCATTTT. Translation gives CASSLGQGEEQPQHF.

This clone was counted a single time. The V call is TRBV28, the J call TRBJ1-6; 10 positions match TRBD1. This CDR3 is 16 amino acids long. Trimming took 5 bases from V and 9 from J; bases not matched to a gene: 10. In germline, CDR1 is MDHEN, CDR2 SYDVKM. In DNA form, the CDR3 reads TGTGCCAGCAGTCCTGGACAGGGGGTCGCTGGTTCACCCCTCCACTTT. This gives the protein CASSPGQGVAGSPLHF.

The chain links TRBV18 to TRBJ2-2; no clear D gene. Trimming cost V 0 bases and J 1 base, with 0 bases left between them. Germline values: CDR1 KGHSH, CDR2 LQKENI. This CDR3 contains 13 residues. CDR3 DNA sequence: TGTGCCAGCTCACCACCGAACACCGGGGAGCTGTTTTTT. Translating gives CASSPPNTGELFF.

V is TRBV19 and J is TRBJ1-1; D is possibly TRBD1 (6 bases). This CDR3 is built from 15 residues. V was shortened by 5 bases and J by 1 base, with 14 bases between the two germline ends. Germline lookup yields CDR1 LNHDA and CDR2 SQIVND (reference sequence). Here the CDR3 DNA reads TGTGCCAGTAGTCCTCGCGCGACAGGGAACACTGAAGCTTTCTTT. It is translated as CASSPRATGNTEAFF. Combining the CDR3 with reference TRBV19 and TRBJ1-1 gives the whole variable domain DGGITQSPKYLFRKEGQNVTLSCEQNLNHDAMYWYRQDPGQGLRLIYYSQIVNDFQKGDIAEGYSVSREKKESFPLTVTSAQKNPTAFYLCASSPRATGNTEAFFGQGTRLTVV.

This chain joins TRBV5-4 and TRBJ2-7; D might be TRBD2 (7 bases). CDR1 is SGHNT, CDR2 YYREEE, per germline (reference sequence). Trimming removed 1 base from V and 4 bases from J, with 9 bases in between. This CDR3 spans 13 amino acids. The CDR3 bases are TGTGCCAGCAGCTTGAGGGGGGGATACGAGCAGTACTTC. Protein sequence: CASSLRGGYEQYF. Full variable domain (rest looked up from reference TRBV5-4 and TRBJ2-7): ETGVTQSPTHLIKTRGQQVTLRCSSQSGHNTVSWYQQALGQGPQFIFQYYREEENGRGNFPPRFSGLQFPNYSSELNVNALELDDSALYLCASSLRGGYEQYFGPGTRLTVT.

V is TRBV5-4 and J is TRBJ2-5; 11 bases are a match to TRBD2. V lost 4 bases and J lost 1; bases outside the gene matches: 6. Germline assignment: CDR1 SGHNT and CDR2 YYREEE (reference sequence). This CDR3 is built from 16 residues. CDR3 region: CASSRPSGGTQETQYF. The CDR3 DNA sequence: TGTGCCAGCAGCCGACCTAGCGGGGGGACCCAAGAGACCCAGTACTTC.

J is TRBJ1-5 and V is TRBV10-1; 9 bases line up with TRBD1. CDR3 length: 19 amino acids. J was trimmed by 4 bases and V by 6 bases; bases with no gene match: 19. Germline V gene sequence: CDR1 WNHNN, CDR2 SYGVQD (reference sequence). The CDR3 is CASSPGWGQGSGSNQPQHF. CDR3 in DNA: TGCGCCAGCAGCCCCGGTTGGGGACAGGGATCCGGTTCGAATCAGCCCCAGCATTTT.

The gene calls are TRBV27 and TRBJ1-4; unclear D gene. This CDR3 has 16 residues. V lost 1 base and J 0 bases, leaving 9 bases between the germline ends. CDR1 is MNHEY and CDR2 is SMNVEV in the germline V gene (reference sequence). This CDR3 is CASSLWGRATNEKLFF. CDR3 DNA sequence: TGTGCCAGCAGTTTATGGGGAAGGGCAACTAATGAAAAACTGTTTTTT.

The chain links TRBV9 to TRBJ1-6, with unresolved D. CDR1 is SGDLS, CDR2 YYNGEE, per germline. The CDR3 contains 15 residues. Trimming shortened V by 0 bases and J by 7 bases, and 11 bases separated the two germline ends. CDR3 sequence (DNA): TGTGCCAGCAGCGTAGTGAGCTCCGGGAATTCACCCCTCCACTTT. It specifies CASSVVSSGNSPLHF.

This clone appeared a single time. The chain carries TRBV11-2 and TRBJ2-5; D is undetermined. The V gene lost 6 bases and the J gene lost 1 base, with 6 bases spanning the gap. The CDR3 sequence is 12 residues long. Germline values: CDR1 SGHAT, CDR2 FQNNGV. CDR3 DNA sequence: TGTGCCAGCAGGCGTGGCCAAGAGACCCAGTACTTC. It specifies CASRRGQETQYF. The full variable domain, rest sourced from reference TRBV11-2 and TRBJ2-5, is EAGVAQSPRYKIIEKRQSVAFWCNPISGHATLYWYQQILGQGPKLLIQFQNNGVVDDSQLPKDRFSAERLKGVDSTLKIQPAKLEDSAVYLCASRRGQETQYFGPGTRLLVL.

The sample holds one count of this clone. The chain links TRBV11-3 to TRBJ2-5; D may be TRBD1 (6 bases). CDR3 length equals 14 residues. CDR1 is SGHNT, CDR2 YENEEA, per germline. V was shortened by 2 bases and J by 2 bases, with 9 bases between the two germline ends. The CDR3 bases are TGTGCCAGCAGCTTAATCAGGGGACAAGAGACCCAGTACTTC. This gives the protein CASSLIRGQETQYF.

The chain combines TRBV10-2 with TRBJ2-7, with 8 bases fitting TRBD2. The CDR3 loop spans 15 amino acids. Germline loops: CDR1 WSHSY, CDR2 SAAADI. The V and J ends lost 3 bases and 1 base, in that order; junction bases with no gene match: 5. For the CDR3, the DNA is TGCGCCAGCAGTGATTCGTCGGGAGGGTCCTACGAGCAGTACTTC. Amino acid sequence: CASSDSSGGSYEQYF.

This chain uses TRBV3-1 (or the pseudogene TRBV3-2) with TRBJ2-2; no clear D. The CDR3 consists of 17 residues. Germline CDR1 is LGHDT and CDR2 is YNNKEL (reference sequence). Trimming shortened V by 6 bases and J by 0 bases, and 17 bases separated the two germline ends. The CDR3 nucleotides read TGTGCCAGCAGTCTCGGACGGTACGACGCGAACACCGGGGAGCTGTTTTTT. It translates to CASSLGRYDANTGELFF.

This chain connects TRBV9 to TRBJ1-2, with TRBD1 matching 9 bases. Losses at the gene ends were 3 bases for V and 7 bases for J; bases not matched to a gene: 4. The CDR3 runs to 13 residues. Germline lookup yields CDR1 SGDLS and CDR2 YYNGEE. Here the CDR3 reads CASSARTGVGYTF. The CDR3 DNA reads TGTGCCAGCAGCGCCCGGACAGGGGTTGGCTACACCTTC. The entire variable domain, with the rest obtained from reference TRBV9 and TRBJ1-2, is as follows: DSGVTQTPKHLITATGQRVTLRCSPRSGDLSVYWYQQSLDQGLQFLIQYYNGEERAKGNILERFSAQQFPDLHSELNLSSLELGDSALYFCASSARTGVGYTFGSGTRLTVV.

The J gene is TRBJ1-1, the V gene TRBV7-9; D is undetermined. With 3 bases removed from V and 3 bases from J, the gap between germline ends came to 8 bases. The CDR3 loop spans 13 amino acids. Germline-derived CDR1 and CDR2 are SEHNR and FQNEAQ (reference sequence). CDR3 loop: CASSFTPDTEAFF. CDR3 nucleotides: TGTGCCAGCAGCTTTACCCCGGACACTGAAGCTTTCTTT.